This TCR beta chain was found in a study of blood T cell repertoires in COVID-19. Study-level information: Specimens from acute and convalescent COVID-19 originated in the United States, Italy and Spain.

Per the study methods: From reference gene primer amplification, estimates of nucleated cell counts were derived. Some clones are missing from TCRdb's copy, which holds only in-frame ones; the method was immunoSEQ multiplex PCR. The D gene and trimming were derived from the DNA, and the V and J assignments and clone size from that table. The table lists over 150,000 clones, less than 95% of them singletons. The V gene lost 7 bases and the J gene lost 5 bases, with 11 bases spanning the gap. The length of the CDR3 is 12 residues. Germline values: CDR1 MDHEN, CDR2 SYDVKM. Sequenced sample: peripheral blood. The gene calls are TRBV28 and TRBJ1-2; the D is unclear. This receptor was identified in a man aged 50 or older with acute or convalescent COVID-19. The chain's CDR3 is CASTQALYGYTF. The CDR3 DNA follows: TGTGCCAGCACCCAGGCCCTATATGGCTACACCTTC.